This TCR beta chain appears in the sequencing data of a study of T cell clones after liver transplantation. In the study overall: TCRbeta sequencing after a pre-transplant mixed lymphocyte reaction identified graft-donor-reactive clones, later tracked in post-transplant blood.

The CDR3 runs 13 residues. V lost 4 bases and J lost 1, with 6 bases in between. Germline V gene lookup returns CDR1 LGHNT and CDR2 FRNRAP. TCRdb's table, derived via immunoSEQ multiplex PCR, lists solely in-frame clones and lacks some. In the table there are about 15,000 clones, around 90% of which are singletons. The TCR originated in a human donor who received a liver transplant. The sequencing here drew on CD8+ T cells from blood, taken before liver transplant. The rearrangement uses TRBV12-5 and TRBJ2-3; no clear D. The CDR3 DNA reads TGTGCTAGTGGTTCGCCGGGCACAGATACGCAGTATTTT. Encoded protein: CASGSPGTDTQYF.